This record covers a single T cell receptor (beta chain). Its antigen remains unknown. This sample is part of a study of type 1 regulatory T cells. Study overall: T-allo10 is an in vitro-generated, Tr1-enriched CD4 T cell product specific for alloantigen. Whole-study findings and limits: Tr1 cells had a more restricted TCR repertoire than non-Tr1 cells.

The CDR3 has 12 residues. Between the trimmed V and J ends, which lost 5 bases and 5 bases, there was a span of 7 bases. Germline CDR1 and CDR2: SGHTA and FQGNSA. TCRdb reanalysed the reads using MiXCR and keeps one entry per CDR3 protein. The data hold fewer than 75,000 distinct CDR3 sequences, with around 49% observed a single time. The TCR originated in a human donor in good health. V and J are TRBV7-2 and TRBJ2-1; D gene uncertain. What was sequenced was cultured non-Tr1 T cells, either the whole culture or a sorted T cell fraction (not recorded which). Here the CDR3 reads CASSPGHNEQFF. The DNA of the CDR3 is TGTGCCAGCAGCCCCGGGCACAATGAGCAGTTCTTC.